A single sample gave rise to the 10 T cell receptor beta chains below, sequenced in a study of identical twins. Each CDR3 protein gets one entry after TCRdb re-called the 5' RACE reads with MiXCR. The sample has 400,000 to 650,000 distinct CDR3 sequences, roughly a fifth seen once. In addition, the sample was reused for a study of T cells expressing NK-cell markers.

The sample taken for sequencing was CD4+ T cells sorted from blood. The source is a woman between 18 and 29 years old in good health.

The chain couples TRBV21-1 to TRBJ2-1; TRBD1, the table's D call, was not compared with the DNA. TRBV21-1 represents a pseudogene. The CDR3 has 15 amino acids. The CDR3 is CASSKLTRDPRKVCF. In nucleotides, the CDR3 is TGTGCCAGCAGCAAGCTTACGCGGGACCCTAGAAAGGTTTGCTTC.

V is TRBV27 and J is TRBJ1-2; D remains unclear. The CDR3 consists of 12 residues. V was pared by 6 bases and J by 7 bases, with 12 bases between. Per the germline V gene, CDR1 is MNHEY and CDR2 is SMNVEV (reference sequence). CDR3: CASSPVGIGYTF. CDR3 nucleotides: TGTGCCAGCAGCCCGGTCGGGATTGGCTACACCTTC.

This chain links TRBV12-3 or TRBV12-4 with TRBJ1-5; D is possibly TRBD1 (6 bases). CDR3 length: 16 amino acids. V was shortened by 3 bases and J by 7 bases, with 19 bases between the two germline ends. The chain's CDR3 is CASSFRGQGLGQPQHF. The CDR3 region has the DNA TGTGCCAGCAGTTTTCGAGGGCAGGGGTTAGGACAGCCCCAGCATTTT.

The rearrangement links TRBV12-3 or TRBV12-4 to TRBJ1-1; D call uncertain. The CDR3 totals 13 residues. Trimming removed 3 bases from V and 5 bases from J, with 10 bases in between. DNA of the CDR3: TGTGCCAGCAGTTTGGATGTTCTGACTGAAGCTTTCTTT. Its protein product is CASSLDVLTEAFF.

This clonotype was seen only a few times. This chain uses TRBV7-2 with TRBJ2-1; no reliable D call. CDR1 is SGHTA, CDR2 FQGNSA, per germline. The germline V and J ends were trimmed by 1 base and 0 bases, with 10 bases remaining between them. This CDR3 spans 16 amino acids. The CDR3 loop reads CASSLVPESSYNEQFF. The CDR3 nucleotides are TGTGCCAGCAGCTTAGTTCCCGAGAGCTCCTACAATGAGCAGTTCTTC.

The V and J genes are TRBV7-9 and TRBJ2-1, with 8 positions matching TRBD2. Trimming cost V 8 bases and J 15 bases; bases outside gene matches: 15. This CDR3 spans 13 amino acids. Per the germline V gene, CDR1 is SEHNR and CDR2 is FQNEAQ (reference sequence). The CDR3 DNA sequence: TGTGCCAGCGCATCAACCACGGGACTAGATTTGTTCTTC. This encodes CASASTTGLDLFF.

The chain links TRBV9 to TRBJ2-7; D is unresolved. Trimming cost V 0 bases and J 5 bases, with 9 bases left between them. In germline, CDR1 is SGDLS, CDR2 YYNGEE. This CDR3 is 13 amino acids long. The CDR3 nucleotides are TGTGCCAGCAGCGTAGCTTCATGGAACGAGCAGTACTTC. Translated, it gives CASSVASWNEQYF.

V and J are TRBV5-1 and TRBJ2-2, with D unresolved. The V end lost 0 bases, the J end lost 6 bases, and 12 bases lay between the germline ends. This CDR3 has 15 residues. Germline CDR1 and CDR2: SGHRS and YFSETQ. The CDR3 spells CASSLDSIYSGELFF. CDR3 sequence (DNA): TGCGCCAGCAGCTTGGATTCAATTTACTCCGGGGAGCTGTTTTTT.

The V call is TRBV7-2, the J call TRBJ2-2; 10 nucleotides match TRBD2. The CDR3 consists of 13 residues. Trimming cost V 8 bases and J 4 bases; bases outside gene matches: 1. The germline CDR1 and CDR2 sequences are SGHTA and FQGNSA. CDR3 residues: CASGLAVTGELFF. In DNA form, the CDR3 reads TGTGCCAGCGGACTAGCGGTCACCGGGGAGCTGTTTTTT.

The chain uses TRBV5-8 and TRBJ2-7; TRBD1 might be the D (5 bases). V lost 5 bases and J 0 bases, leaving 12 bases between the germline ends. The CDR3 contains 14 residues. The germline V gene has CDR1 SGHTS and CDR2 YDEGEE. CDR3 nucleotide sequence: TGTGCCAGCAGGGGCTGGACACCCTCCTACGAGCAGTACTTC. Translation gives CASRGWTPSYEQYF.